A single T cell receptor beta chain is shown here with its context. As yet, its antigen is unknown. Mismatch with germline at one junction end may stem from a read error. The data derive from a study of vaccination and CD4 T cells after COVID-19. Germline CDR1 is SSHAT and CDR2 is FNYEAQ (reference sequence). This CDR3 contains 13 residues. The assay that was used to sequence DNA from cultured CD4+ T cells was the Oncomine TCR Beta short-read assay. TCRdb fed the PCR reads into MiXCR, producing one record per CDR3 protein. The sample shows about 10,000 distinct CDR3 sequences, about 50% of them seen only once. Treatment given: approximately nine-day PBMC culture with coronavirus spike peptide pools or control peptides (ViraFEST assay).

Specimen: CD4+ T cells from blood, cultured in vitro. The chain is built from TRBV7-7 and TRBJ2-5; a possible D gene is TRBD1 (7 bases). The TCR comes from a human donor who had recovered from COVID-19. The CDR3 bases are TGTGCTAGCAGCACGCAGGGGGGAGAGACCCAGTACTTC. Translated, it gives CASSTQGGETQYF.